This is a list of T cell receptor beta chains from one sample in a study of molecular identifiers for immune sequencing clone quantification. Via MiXCR, TCRdb re-called the PCR reads, giving one row per CDR3 protein. Of about 640,000 distinct CDR3 sequences in the sample, 20% were seen once. Sequencing was done on a sample of naive CD8+ T cells from blood, with Jurkat cell RNA spiked in. The origin of the receptors is a human donor in good health. Some libraries in this study had Jurkat cell RNA spiked in. CDR3s include the opening cysteine and the closing phenylalanine or tryptophan. A D gene is named only where the DNA matches it firmly. Part of the rows lack a size; the others show once, few, many or a class for expanded clones.

>-|-|TRBV5-3|TRBJ2-7
CASSWDQGHEQYF
TGTGCCAGCAGCTGGGATCAGGGCCACGAGCAGTACTTC
>many|-|TRBV5-6|TRBJ1-5
CASSSGTGPQHF
TGTGCCAGCAGCTCCGGGACCGGGCCCCAGCATTTT
>few|-|TRBV28|TRBJ1-5
CASSPSTVSNQPQHF
TGTGCCAGCAGTCCATCCACGGTTAGCAATCAGCCCCAGCATTTT
>few|TRBD2|TRBV11-2|TRBJ2-2
CASSLVLGGRGELFF
TGTGCCAGCAGCTTAGTCCTTGGCGGGAGAGGGGAGCTGTTTTTT
>few|-|TRBV7-6|TRBJ1-4
CASSLERVGDATNEKLFF
TGTGCCAGCAGCTTAGAAAGGGTGGGGGATGCAACTAATGAAAAACTGTTTTTT
>-|TRBD2|TRBV4-3|TRBJ2-5
CASSQDRSGSHQETQYF
TGCGCCAGCAGCCAAGATCGTAGCGGGAGCCACCAAGAGACCCAGTACTTC
>few|TRBD1|TRBV12-3/TRBV12-4|TRBJ2-7
CASSLAGTGSEQYF
TGTGCCAGCAGTTTAGCGGGGACAGGGTCCGAGCAGTACTTC
>-|-|TRBV3-1|TRBJ2-3
CASSHFIEGSDTQYF
TGTGCCAGCAGCCATTTTATAGAGGGGTCAGATACGCAGTATTTT
>many|-|TRBV6-5|TRBJ2-7
CASSYRGAGYEQYF
TGTGCCAGCAGTTATCGGGGGGCGGGCTACGAGCAGTACTTC
>many|-|TRBV12-3/TRBV12-4|TRBJ2-3
CASSLSSGEGADTQYF
TGTGCCAGCAGCCTAAGTTCGGGAGAGGGCGCAGATACGCAGTATTTT
>-|-|TRBV20-1|TRBJ1-6
CSAGGGFSYNSPLHF
TGCAGTGCTGGGGGGGGTTTTAGCTATAATTCACCCCTCCACTTT
>many|-|TRBV2|TRBJ2-7
CASSEIGSYEQYF
TGTGCCAGCAGTGAAATTGGTTCCTACGAGCAGTACTTC
>many|TRBD2|TRBV7-9|TRBJ2-2
CASSPTSGRGTGELFF
TGTGCCAGCAGCCCGACTAGCGGGAGAGGCACCGGGGAGCTGTTTTTT
>many|TRBD2|TRBV29-1|TRBJ2-3
CSVPRLAGPDTQYF
TGCAGCGTTCCAAGACTAGCGGGGCCAGATACGCAGTATTTT
>-|-|TRBV15|TRBJ2-5
CDTSRVPGSGETQYF
TGTGACACCAGCAGAGTACCAGGGTCCGGGGAGACCCAGTACTTC
>many|-|TRBV7-9|TRBJ1-3
CASSAGNTIYF
TGTGCCAGCAGCGCTGGAAACACCATATATTTT
>many|-|TRBV6-5|TRBJ1-4
CASGENEKLFF
TGTGCCAGCGGTGAGAATGAAAAACTGTTTTTT